This T cell receptor beta chain was captured in a study of blood T cell repertoires in COVID-19. Study information: Sites across the United States, Italy and Spain contributed samples from acute and convalescent COVID-19.

In germline, CDR1 is MNHNS, CDR2 SASEGT. Trimming cost V 1 base and J 6 bases, with 15 bases left between them. This CDR3 comprises 15 residues. In the authors' workflow: Reference gene primer amplification gave estimated nucleated cell counts. Here immunoSEQ multiplex PCR was the method, and the copy in TCRdb shows in-frame clones only, minus some. V and J calls and clone size are those listed in that table; D and trimming were worked out from the DNA. The table has 50,000 to 70,000 clones, around 84% seen once. The source material was peripheral blood. The chain joins TRBV6-1 to TRBJ2-5, with a tentative D call TRBD2 (6 bases). This receptor was identified in an older man with active COVID-19. CDR3 residues: CASSEVGGVQKTQYF. The CDR3 nucleotides read TGTGCCAGCAGTGAAGTGGGGGGAGTACAGAAGACCCAGTACTTC.